A single sample gave rise to the 24 T cell receptor beta chains below, sequenced in a study of metastatic and nonmetastatic thyroid tumors. Using MiXCR, TCRdb reanalyzed the PCR reads. The table has about 40,000 clones, more than 9.5% seen once. Thyroid surgery was preceded by no treatment in any patient. Sequencing was done on a sample of blood. The receptors shown here come from a female donor with papillary thyroid cancer or a benign thyroid nodule (not recorded which). Some clones in this sample may be carry-over from other donors' samples.

The table lists this clone with many counts. A read error may explain this, as a much larger clone is one base away. The chain combines TRBV27 with TRBJ1-2; 8 positions agree with TRBD1. The CDR3 is 13 residues long. V dropped 4 bases and J dropped 10; count of bases not matched to a gene: 8. Germline assignment: CDR1 MNHEY and CDR2 SMNVEV (reference sequence). The CDR3 DNA follows: TGTGCCAGCAGTTCAGGGGGCGCCGGGGACTACACCTTC. Translation gives CASSSGGAGDYTF.

This clone was seen at least ten times. The chain links TRBV7-3 to TRBJ2-7, with D possibly TRBD2 on 5 matching bases. This CDR3 has 13 residues. Trimming pared 4 bases from V and 4 bases from J, leaving 11 bases between. Germline loops: CDR1 SGHTA, CDR2 FQGTGA. The CDR3 loop reads CASSSGPGYEQYF. For the CDR3, the DNA is TGTGCCAGCAGCTCTGGACCGGGGTACGAGCAGTACTTC.

Note on this clone: No DNA is shown, since the ends of the CDR3 on it are uncertain; the CDR3 is the one TCRdb lists. The rearrangement uses TRBV5-1 and TRBJ2-2; the table gives TRBD1 as D, unverified against the DNA. CDR1 SGHRS and CDR2 YFSETQ come from the germline V gene. Counting both end residues, the CDR3 totals 22 amino acids. The CDR3 reads CASSLGVGNSQFFGPGTGELFF.

This clone has ten or more counts. The chain couples TRBV20-1 to TRBJ2-7; 8 bases map to TRBD2. The CDR3 runs 13 residues. CDR1 DFQATT and CDR2 SNEGSKA come from the germline V gene (reference sequence). V was clipped by 8 bases and J by 6 bases; unmatched bases: 12. The chain's CDR3 is CSRLAGKGSEQYF. The CDR3 bases are TGCAGTCGATTAGCGGGAAAGGGGTCCGAGCAGTACTTC.

This clone has ten or more counts. The chain combines TRBV19 with TRBJ1-5, with D uncertain. The germline CDR1 and CDR2 sequences are LNHDA and SQIVND (reference sequence). With 3 bases removed from V and 3 bases from J, the gap between germline ends came to 9 bases. The CDR3 consists of 14 residues. The CDR3 bases are TGTGCCAGTAGTATTCCCAGCCCCAATCAGCCCCAGCATTTT. Translating it yields CASSIPSPNQPQHF. Filled out from reference TRBV19 and TRBJ1-5, the complete variable domain reads DGGITQSPKYLFRKEGQNVTLSCEQNLNHDAMYWYRQDPGQGLRLIYYSQIVNDFQKGDIAEGYSVSREKKESFPLTVTSAQKNPTAFYLCASSIPSPNQPQHFGDGTRLSIL.

The sample holds many counts of this clone. The chain combines TRBV7-8 with TRBJ2-5, with 9 bases identical to TRBD2. Losses at the gene ends were 7 bases for V and 4 bases for J; bases not matched to a gene: 10. Germline lookup yields CDR1 SGHVS and CDR2 FQNEAQ. The CDR3 is 15 amino acids. The DNA of the CDR3 is TGTGCCAGCATCAGGACTAGCGCGAGGAGAGAGACCCAGTACTTC. Encoded protein: CASIRTSARRETQYF.

This clone was observed at least ten times. The CDR3 DNA is TGCGCCAGCAGCCAAGGAACGAATAGCAATCAGCCCCAGCATTTT. It specifies CASSQGTNSNQPQHF. J is TRBJ1-5 and V is TRBV4-1; D gene uncertain. CDR3 length: 15 amino acids. Germline CDR1 reads MGHRA; CDR2 reads YSYEKL. The germline V and J ends were trimmed by 1 base and 0 bases, with 7 bases remaining between them.

This clone was counted at least ten times. The chain combines TRBV6-2 or TRBV6-3 with TRBJ1-1, with a possible D match to TRBD1 (5 bases). Germline V gene lookup returns CDR1 MNHEY and CDR2 SVGEGT. Trimming left V 0 bases short and J 4 bases short, with 18 bases between. This CDR3 is 17 amino acids long. CDR3 sequence reads: CASSYSRLSGGITEAFF. The DNA of the CDR3 is TGTGCCAGCAGTTACTCGAGGTTGTCCGGGGGGATCACTGAAGCTTTCTTT.

This clone was detected ten times or more. The chain recombines TRBV24-1 with TRBJ2-1; no reliable D call. The germline gives CDR1 KGHDR, CDR2 SFDVKD. The CDR3 runs 14 residues. V lost 6 bases to trimming and J lost 8 bases, with 16 bases between them. CDR3 DNA: TGTGCCACCAGTCAGCAAAAGACCTCCGATGAGCAGTTCTTC. It yields the protein CATSQQKTSDEQFF.

This clone appeared a few times. A read error is possible here, since a much larger clone lies one base away. V is TRBV29-1 and J is TRBJ1-1; unclear D gene. The CDR3 has 13 amino acids. Germline values: CDR1 SQVTM, CDR2 ANQGSEA. Between the trimmed V and J ends, which lost 5 bases and 3 bases, there was a span of 13 bases. CDR3 amino acids: CSVRREADTEAFF. The DNA of the CDR3 is TGCAGCGTTCGGCGGGAGGCCGACACTGAAGCTTTCTTT.

This clone was recorded a few times. The rearrangement links TRBV12-3 or TRBV12-4 to TRBJ2-2; the D gene is possibly TRBD1 (5 bases). V was pared by 8 bases and J by 7 bases, with 17 bases between. This CDR3 has 14 residues. CDR3 bases: TGTGCCAGCGGCAGGGAAGTGACGGGCGGGGAGCTGTTTTTT. It is translated as CASGREVTGGELFF.

The table lists this clone with many counts. The chain is built from TRBV10-3 and TRBJ1-1, with 9 bases matching TRBD1. The CDR3 runs 14 residues. The J segment lost 4 bases and the V segment lost 6 bases, leaving 6 bases of the junction unmatched. Germline-derived CDR1 and CDR2 are ENHRY and SYGVKD. This CDR3 reads CAISDRGFSTEAFF. CDR3 bases: TGTGCCATCAGCGACAGGGGGTTCAGCACTGAAGCTTTCTTT.

This clone was found many times. V usage is TRBV18 and J usage is TRBJ1-6, with D perhaps TRBD1 (5 bases). CDR3 length: 14 residues. CDR1 is KGHSH, CDR2 LQKENI, per germline. Trimming stripped 6 bases from V and 8 bases from J, with 14 bases between. Here the CDR3 DNA reads TGTGCCAGCTCCCCCGGCGGGGGGGATTCACCCCTCCACTTT. It is translated as CASSPGGGDSPLHF.

This clone was seen at least ten times. This chain connects TRBV18 to TRBJ1-4, with 10 nucleotides matching TRBD1. The CDR3 loop spans 17 amino acids. Trimming cost V 6 bases and J 3 bases; bases outside gene matches: 10. Per the germline V gene, CDR1 is KGHSH and CDR2 is LQKENI. CDR3: CASSRTGGVAANEKLFF. CDR3 coding DNA: TGTGCCAGCTCGCGGACAGGGGGTGTAGCAGCTAATGAAAAACTGTTTTTT.

A single count supports this clone. This CDR3 reads CASSSSVYEQYF. CDR3 coding DNA: TGTGCCAGCAGCTCATCCGTCTACGAGCAGTACTTC. J is TRBJ2-7 and V is TRBV11-2, with no clear D. Germline V CDR1 and CDR2: SGHAT, FQNNGV. V was pared by 4 bases and J by 3 bases, with 7 bases between. The length of the CDR3 is 12 residues.

This clone was recorded many times. The chain employs TRBV24-1 and TRBJ1-1; 7 bases are shared with TRBD1. Unmatched junction bases numbered 7, after V lost 2 bases and J lost 5 bases. CDR1 is KGHDR, CDR2 SFDVKD, per germline. The CDR3 runs 15 residues. The CDR3: CATSDSQGGSTEAFF. In DNA form, the CDR3 reads TGTGCCACCAGTGATTCTCAGGGGGGATCGACTGAAGCTTTCTTT.

This clone was seen many times. The CDR3 loop reads CASSQRRSGANVLTF. The CDR3 DNA reads TGTGCCAGCAGCCAACGACGGTCTGGGGCCAACGTCCTGACTTTC. This chain connects TRBV14 to TRBJ2-6; D gene uncertain. In germline, CDR1 is SGHDN, CDR2 FVKESK. V gave up 2 bases and J gave up 1 base, with 6 bases separating them. This CDR3 is 15 amino acids long.

This clone was counted many times. CDR3 in DNA: TGCGCCAGCAGCCAAGAAGGGGTTGGGACTAATGAAAAACTGTTTTTT. Its protein product is CASSQEGVGTNEKLFF. J is TRBJ1-4 and V is TRBV4-3, with a weak D call TRBD1 (5 bases). Germline CDR1 reads LGHNA; CDR2 reads YSLEER. V was pared by 0 bases and J by 2 bases, with 10 bases between. The CDR3 runs to 16 residues.

This clone was seen many times. The V call is TRBV19, the J call TRBJ2-5; tentatively, D is TRBD1 or TRBD2 (5 bases each). The CDR3 has 12 amino acids. Germline assignment: CDR1 LNHDA and CDR2 SQIVND (reference sequence). The V and J ends lost 5 bases and 5 bases respectively, with 9 bases between them. The CDR3 bases are TGTGCCAGTAGTTGGGACCTGGAGACCCAGTACTTC. Its translation: CASSWDLETQYF.

This clone was seen ten or more times. The gene calls are TRBV28 and TRBJ1-5, with D unresolved. Germline lookup yields CDR1 MDHEN and CDR2 SYDVKM. The CDR3 extends over 12 amino acids. V shed 2 bases and J shed 5 bases, with 4 bases lying between them. The CDR3 nucleotides are TGTGCCAGCAGTTTAAGTGATCAGCCCCAGCATTTT. This sequence encodes CASSLSDQPQHF.

As for this clone: This sequence may be a read error, since a much larger clone differs from it by one base. This sample includes further DNA sequences coding for the same CDR3. The chain employs TRBV30 and TRBJ2-2; a weak D match, TRBD1 (5 bases). This CDR3 spans 15 amino acids. Germline V gene lookup returns CDR1 GTSNPN and CDR2 SVGIG (reference sequence). The CDR3 protein is CAWVGALANTGELFF. CDR3 nucleotides: TGTGCCTGGGTTGGGGCCCTCGCTAACACCGGTGAGCTGTTTTTT. Full variable domain (outside the CDR3, taken from reference TRBV30 and TRBJ2-2): SQTIHQWPATLVQPVGSPLSLECTVEGTSNPNLYWYRQAAGRGLQLLFYSVGIGQISSEVPQNLSASRPQDRQFILSSKKLLLSDSGFYLCAWVGALANTGELFFGEGSRLTVL.

This clone was seen repeatedly, ten times or more. The chain carries TRBV10-3 and TRBJ2-1; D unclear. Trimming left V 2 bases short and J 5 bases short, with 10 bases between. Germline V CDR1 and CDR2: ENHRY, SYGVKD. This CDR3 has 14 amino acids. This CDR3 is CAISERAKDNEQFF. The CDR3 nucleotides read TGTGCCATCAGTGAGAGGGCAAAGGACAATGAGCAGTTCTTC.

This clone was detected many times. This chain connects TRBV10-2 to TRBJ2-7; D gene unclear. CDR1 is WSHSY, CDR2 SAAADI, per germline. The CDR3 is 10 amino acids. The V and J ends lost 9 bases and 6 bases respectively, with 9 bases between them. Written as DNA, the CDR3 is TGCGCCAGTAAACAGTTCGAGCAGTACTTC. Its translation: CASKQFEQYF.

This clone appeared a few times. V is TRBV12-3 or TRBV12-4 and J is TRBJ1-2; the D is unclear. The CDR3 covers 13 residues. V lost 2 bases and J lost 3, with 7 bases in between. CDR3 sequence reads: CASSLPGDYGYTF. Here the CDR3 DNA reads TGTGCCAGCAGTTTACCAGGAGACTATGGCTACACCTTC.